The clone carrying this T cell receptor (beta chain) was picked up a small number of times. The antigen is unknown. The data originate from a study of T cell responses to AZD1222 COVID-19 vaccine. Regarding the study as a whole: Baseline serostatus was positive in only a handful of AZD1222 recipients. Repertoires were obtained only post-peak T cell response. Clonal diversity was possibly underestimated, and the donors were mostly white British, with more females. Epitopes outside B.1.351 and B.1.1.7 mutated regions reportedly drew nearly half of spike TCRs.

V gave up 2 bases and J gave up 10 bases, with 16 bases separating them. The germline V gene encodes CDR1 MNHEY and CDR2 SMNVEV (reference sequence). The CDR3 is made up of 14 amino acids. The assay was immunoSEQ multiplex PCR, and TCRdb's table has in-frame clones only and misses some. The sample consists of about 78,000 clones, around 87% of them appearing once. This chain links TRBV27 with TRBJ2-3; the D is unclear. The sequence derives from an adult in good health. This sample comprised peripheral blood, obtained on day 0 of AZD1222 vaccination. CDR3 in amino acids: CASSLRDVATSQYF. The CDR3 coding sequence is TGTGCCAGCAGTTTAAGAGACGTGGCCACGTCGCAGTATTTT.